The 10 T cell receptor beta chains below all came from one sample that was sequenced in a study of cytomegalovirus exposure and HLA in healthy donors (dated by TCRdb to about 2017). Library preparation used the immunoSEQ multiplex PCR assay. For the multiplex PCR, a mixture combining 60 forward primers for TCR Vbeta segments and 13 reverse primers for TCR Jbeta segments was used. TCRdb holds this immuneACCESS table with in-frame rearrangements only. Some clones are missing; in checked studies, unresolved V genes explain under half, and the rest has no known cause. The sample table shows almost 95,000 clones, and approximately 70% are seen once. Of the sample, 2.5% to 3% is held by the ten largest clones. Input material: PBMCs. Receptor source: a man aged 45-65 years in good health and CMV-seronegative.

The CDR3 here is CASSSYLDGGYTF. DNA of the CDR3: TGTGCCAGCAGCTCCTACCTAGACGGTGGCTACACCTTC. The chain carries TRBV7-9 and TRBJ1-2; D is ambiguous. V lost 4 bases, J lost 7 bases, and 13 bases lay in between. CDR3 length equals 13 residues. The germline gives CDR1 SEHNR, CDR2 FQNEAQ (reference sequence).

V and J are TRBV5-6 and TRBJ2-2; the D is unclear. This CDR3 spans 15 amino acids. Per the germline V gene, CDR1 is SGHDT and CDR2 is YYEEEE. V gave up 0 bases and J gave up 3 bases, with 9 bases separating them. The chain's CDR3 is CASSLEWQDTGELFF. The DNA of the CDR3 is TGTGCCAGCAGCTTGGAGTGGCAAGACACCGGGGAGCTGTTTTTT.

The chain is built from TRBV4-1 and TRBJ1-6, with a tentative D call TRBD1 (6 bases). V lost 0 bases to trimming and J lost 5 bases, with 14 bases between them. CDR1 MGHRA and CDR2 YSYEKL come from the germline V gene. This CDR3 region has 17 residues. The CDR3: CASSQDFGGANNSPLHF. CDR3 bases: TGCGCCAGCAGCCAAGATTTTGGGGGCGCGAATAATTCACCCCTCCACTTT.

J is TRBJ1-5 and V is TRBV18, with D possibly matching TRBD1 (5 bases). Trimming pared 6 bases from V and 0 bases from J, leaving 12 bases between. Germline CDR1 KGHSH, CDR2 LQKENI. This CDR3 is 15 amino acids long. CDR3 bases: TGTGCCAGCTCCCAGACAGTAAATAGCAATCAGCCCCAGCATTTT. This codes for CASSQTVNSNQPQHF.

In this sample, this clone turned up once. V is TRBV27 and J is TRBJ1-5; D is possibly TRBD1 (6 bases). The CDR3 totals 14 residues. V was clipped by 2 bases and J by 4 bases, with 9 bases between them. CDR1 and CDR2 (germline): MNHEY, SMNVEV (reference sequence). The CDR3 sequence: CASSLVQGNQPQHF. The CDR3 DNA is TGTGCCAGCAGTTTAGTACAGGGAAATCAGCCCCAGCATTTT.

The J gene is TRBJ2-3, the V gene TRBV5-1; no firm D call. V was trimmed by 1 base and J by 6 bases, leaving 9 bases between them. Germline V gene sequence: CDR1 SGHRS, CDR2 YFSETQ. CDR3 length: 13 amino acids. CDR3 in DNA: TGCGCCAGCAGCTTGTTCCTCAGGGATACGCAGTATTTT. This gives the protein CASSLFLRDTQYF.

V is TRBV7-9 and J is TRBJ2-7, with TRBD2 matching over 10 bases. CDR3 size: 15 residues. Germline CDR1 SEHNR, CDR2 FQNEAQ (reference sequence). The V gene end was trimmed by 5 bases and the J gene end by 0 bases; junction bases not matched to a gene: 4. CDR3 DNA sequence: TGTGCCAGCAGCGCACTAGCGGGGTACTCCTACGAGCAGTACGTC. This translates into CASSALAGYSYEQYV.

CDR3 nucleotides: TGTGCCAGCAGCCTCGGACTAGCGGGCCCGTCTTTGGAGCAGTTCTTC. Its translation: CASSLGLAGPSLEQFF. The chain employs TRBV7-9 and TRBJ2-1, with 11 bases aligning to TRBD2. Germline V gene data show CDR1 as SEHNR and CDR2 as FQNEAQ (reference sequence). V lost 5 bases to trimming and J lost 10 bases; unmatched junction nucleotides: 13. The CDR3 is 16 residues long.

This clone was observed a single time. The V and J genes are TRBV7-2 and TRBJ1-1; no definite D call. The CDR3 runs 15 residues. CDR1 is SGHTA and CDR2 is FQGNSA in the germline V gene. The germline V and J ends were trimmed by 3 bases and 0 bases, with 11 bases remaining between them. The CDR3 spells CASSLGLNMNTEAFF. The CDR3 region has the DNA TGTGCCAGCAGCTTGGGCCTAAACATGAACACTGAAGCTTTCTTT.

The chain joins TRBV5-4 to TRBJ1-1; D ambiguous. Germline V CDR1 and CDR2: SGHNT, YYREEE (reference sequence). The CDR3 extends over 13 amino acids. V gave up 4 bases and J gave up 1 base, with 8 bases separating them. The CDR3 DNA follows: TGTGCCAGCAGCCGAGGGAGGAACACTGAAGCTTTCTTT. Protein sequence: CASSRGRNTEAFF. Together with reference TRBV5-4 and TRBJ1-1, the CDR3 gives the full variable domain: ETGVTQSPTHLIKTRGQQVTLRCSSQSGHNTVSWYQQALGQGPQFIFQYYREEENGRGNFPPRFSGLQFPNYSSELNVNALELDDSALYLCASSRGRNTEAFFGQGTRLTVV.